One sample yielded the 23 T cell receptor beta chains listed below, sequenced in a study of blood T cell repertoires in COVID-19. Assay used: immunoSEQ multiplex PCR; TCRdb lists only in-frame clones, some missing. The sample holds about 190,000 clones, 89% seen once. Sequenced input: peripheral blood. These receptors were collected from a man aged 35-49 years with acute or convalescent COVID-19.

J is TRBJ1-5 and V is TRBV7-6, with 8 nucleotides matching TRBD1. The germline gives CDR1 SGHVS, CDR2 FNYEAQ. Trimming took 5 bases from V and 4 from J; bases not matched to a gene: 7. The CDR3 extends over 15 amino acids. The CDR3 spells CASSQGQAFNQPQHF. The CDR3 nucleotides are TGTGCCAGCAGCCAGGGACAGGCTTTTAATCAGCCCCAGCATTTT.

The chain combines TRBV5-3 with TRBJ1-2, with 11 positions matching TRBD1. TRBV5-3 is recorded as an ORF, its role being uncertain. CDR3 length equals 16 residues. Germline trimming cut 4 bases from V and 3 bases from J; bases unmatched to any gene: 8. As DNA, the CDR3 is TGTGCCAGAAGCCCGGACAGGGGGCCAGCCGACTATGGCTACACCTTC. Translation: CARSPDRGPADYGYTF.

There are a few counts of this clone. The J gene is TRBJ1-3, the V gene TRBV6-5, with 9 bases fitting TRBD1. V gave up 5 bases and J gave up 3 bases; unmatched junction bases: 5. This CDR3 has 15 residues. Germline assignment: CDR1 MNHEY and CDR2 SVGAGI. As DNA, the CDR3 is TGTGCCAGCAGTCCATACAGGGGGCTTGGAAACACCATATATTTT. This sequence encodes CASSPYRGLGNTIYF.

The rearrangement uses TRBV7-6 and TRBJ2-7, with 8 positions matching TRBD1. With V trimmed by 5 bases and J by 2 bases, 5 bases remained unmatched. The CDR3 spans 14 residues. CDR1 and CDR2 (germline): SGHVS, FNYEAQ. This CDR3 is CASSTTGVPYEQYF. CDR3 bases: TGTGCCAGCAGCACGACAGGGGTCCCCTACGAGCAGTACTTC.

The rearrangement uses TRBV4-1 and TRBJ1-5; 9 bases are shared with TRBD1. There are 16 residues in the CDR3. After removal of 4 bases from V and 3 bases from J, the junction contained 7 bases not matched to a gene. Germline lookup yields CDR1 MGHRA and CDR2 YSYEKL. The CDR3 coding sequence is TGCGCCAGCAGCCTTACAGGGGGCCCGTACAATCAGCCCCAGCATTTT. This translates into CASSLTGGPYNQPQHF.

The chain links TRBV27 to TRBJ1-2, with 8 bases fitting TRBD1. CDR1 and CDR2 (germline): MNHEY, SMNVEV (reference sequence). V was pared by 5 bases and J by 2 bases, with 1 base of the junction left unmatched. The CDR3 contains 13 residues. CDR3 loop: CASSRQGNYGYTF. DNA for the CDR3: TGTGCCAGCAGTCGACAGGGGAACTATGGCTACACCTTC.

The chain uses TRBV7-6 and TRBJ1-2; 8 bases match TRBD1. CDR1 is SGHVS and CDR2 is FNYEAQ in the germline V gene. This CDR3 comprises 12 residues. V lost 5 bases, J lost 6 bases, and 2 bases stayed unmatched. CDR3 coding DNA: TGTGCCAGCAGCCAACAGGGGGATGGCTACACCTTC. This gives the protein CASSQQGDGYTF.

This chain joins TRBV27 and TRBJ1-2, with 7 bases that match TRBD1. This CDR3 has 13 residues. Germline CDR1 MNHEY, CDR2 SMNVEV (reference sequence). Trimming removed 6 bases from V and 8 bases from J; junction bases left unmatched: 9. CDR3 amino acids: CASRGTAPSGYTF. In nucleotides, the CDR3 is TGTGCCAGCAGGGGGACAGCCCCAAGCGGCTACACCTTC.

The chain carries TRBV6-5 and TRBJ2-7; TRBD1 matches at 9 bases. The germline CDR1 and CDR2 sequences are MNHEY and SVGAGI. This CDR3 has 13 residues. V was pared by 6 bases and J by 4 bases, with 4 bases of the junction left unmatched. The CDR3 region is CASRWDREYEQYF. The CDR3 DNA follows: TGTGCCAGCAGATGGGACAGGGAATACGAGCAGTACTTC.

The CDR3, as DNA: TGTGCCAGCAGTTTGAGCTCTGGAAACACCATATATTTT. Amino acids: CASSLSSGNTIYF. The chain couples TRBV27 to TRBJ1-3; the D is unclear. From germline, CDR1 is MNHEY and CDR2 SMNVEV (reference sequence). CDR3 length equals 13 residues. The V gene lost 3 bases and the J gene lost 0 bases, with 3 bases spanning the gap.

The rearrangement uses TRBV4-3 and TRBJ2-7, with D perhaps matching TRBD2 (5 bases). The CDR3 spans 15 residues. Per the germline V gene, CDR1 is LGHNA and CDR2 is YSLEER. V gave up 1 base and J gave up 3 bases, with 13 bases separating them. The CDR3 protein is CASSQAPGNLYEQYF. The DNA for the CDR3 is TGCGCCAGCAGCCAAGCACCGGGGAACCTCTACGAGCAGTACTTC.

V is TRBV19 and J is TRBJ1-6, with D possibly being TRBD1 (5 bases). The CDR3 covers 15 residues. CDR1 LNHDA and CDR2 SQIVND come from the germline V gene (reference sequence). Trimming took off 5 bases at V and 8 bases at J, with 16 bases between the two ends. The CDR3 sequence: CASSRGMGSDSPLHF. The CDR3 nucleotides read TGTGCCAGTAGTCGGGGGATGGGGTCAGATTCACCCCTCCACTTT. The variable domain in full, with the rest retrieved from reference TRBV19 and TRBJ1-6, is DGGITQSPKYLFRKEGQNVTLSCEQNLNHDAMYWYRQDPGQGLRLIYYSQIVNDFQKGDIAEGYSVSREKKESFPLTVTSAQKNPTAFYLCASSRGMGSDSPLHFGNGTRLTVT.

The chain has TRBV2 and TRBJ1-6; D not certain. The germline CDR1 and CDR2 sequences are SNHLY and FYNNEI. V dropped 6 bases and J dropped 0 bases, with 9 bases sitting between them. This CDR3 region has 15 residues. The CDR3 coding sequence is TGTGCCAGCAGCGCGGAGAGCTCCTATAATTCACCCCTCCACTTT. Amino acid sequence: CASSAESSYNSPLHF.

The chain joins TRBV27 to TRBJ1-1, with D possibly matching TRBD1 (6 bases). This CDR3 is built from 15 residues. V was pared by 2 bases and J by 4 bases, with 14 bases between. CDR1 is MNHEY and CDR2 is SMNVEV in the germline V gene (reference sequence). CDR3 region: CASSLEQGGGTEAFF. The CDR3 DNA is TGTGCCAGCAGTTTAGAACAGGGAGGGGGCACTGAAGCTTTCTTT.

This chain uses TRBV15 with TRBJ1-2; 7 bases line up with TRBD1. Trimming took 1 base from V and 7 from J; bases not matched to a gene: 9. Germline CDR1 LNHNV, CDR2 YYDKDF (reference sequence). The CDR3 contains 15 residues. The CDR3 is CATSRGLTGLIGYTF. CDR3 sequence (DNA): TGTGCCACCAGCAGAGGTTTGACAGGGCTTATTGGCTACACCTTC.

CDR3 protein: CASSLAGVTNEKLFF. The DNA for the CDR3 is TGTGCCAGCAGCCTGGCGGGGGTGACTAATGAAAAACTGTTTTTT. The rearrangement joins TRBV5-8 to TRBJ1-4; D is possibly TRBD1 (5 bases). With 4 bases removed from V and 2 bases from J, the gap between germline ends came to 12 bases. CDR1 is SGHTS and CDR2 is YDEGEE in the germline V gene. CDR3 length equals 15 residues.

V gene TRBV5-6 combines with J gene TRBJ2-2, with unresolved D. Germline V CDR1 and CDR2: SGHDT, YYEEEE. V shed 2 bases and J shed 5 bases, with 4 bases lying between them. CDR3 length: 12 residues. The CDR3 coding sequence is TGTGCCAGCAGCTTCGGTACCGGGGAGCTGTTTTTT. Encoded protein: CASSFGTGELFF. The whole variable domain, remainder taken from reference TRBV5-6 and TRBJ2-2, is DAGVTQSPTHLIKTRGQQVTLRCSPKSGHDTVSWYQQALGQGPQFIFQYYEEEERQRGNFPDRFSGHQFPNYSSELNVNALLLGDSALYLCASSFGTGELFFGEGSRLTVL.

The rearrangement uses TRBV6-4 and TRBJ1-6; D uncertain. Trimming removed 0 bases at V and 6 bases at J, with 6 bases between. The CDR3 contains 14 residues. Germline lookup yields CDR1 MRHNA and CDR2 SNTAGT. The CDR3 is CASSDSKLNSPLHF. DNA of the CDR3: TGTGCCAGCAGTGACTCAAAACTTAATTCACCCCTCCACTTT.

V and J are TRBV5-4 and TRBJ1-5; 8 positions match TRBD1. The CDR3 length is 15 residues. Germline loops: CDR1 SGHNT, CDR2 YYREEE (reference sequence). V shed 0 bases, J shed 7 bases, and the junction held 6 bases outside the gene matches. CDR3 nucleotides: TGTGCCAGCAGCTTGGCTGGGACAGGAGACCAGCCCCAGCATTTT. Its protein product is CASSLAGTGDQPQHF.

The V and J genes are TRBV7-9 and TRBJ2-2; 8 positions match TRBD2. V lost 8 bases and J lost 5; bases outside the gene matches: 10. The germline gives CDR1 SEHNR, CDR2 FQNEAQ (reference sequence). The CDR3 runs to 15 residues. DNA for the CDR3: TGTGCCAGCCCTCCCCACGGGGGGGGAACCGGGGAGCTGTTTTTT. Encoded protein: CASPPHGGGTGELFF.

This rearrangement joins TRBV19 to TRBJ1-5; D is ambiguous. The length of the CDR3 is 15 residues. V was clipped by 1 base and J by 0 bases, with 7 bases between them. Germline CDR1 LNHDA, CDR2 SQIVND (reference sequence). The CDR3 here is CASSIGAYSNQPQHF. The CDR3 region has the DNA TGTGCCAGTAGTATAGGCGCCTATAGCAATCAGCCCCAGCATTTT.

The chain is built from TRBV3-1 (or the pseudogene TRBV3-2) and TRBJ2-5, with D possibly being TRBD1 (7 bases). This CDR3 region has 14 residues. The germline gives CDR1 LGHDT, CDR2 YNNKEL (reference sequence). Trimming shortened V by 3 bases and J by 4 bases, and 12 bases separated the two germline ends. The CDR3: CASSHRGVSETQYF. CDR3 in DNA: TGTGCCAGCAGCCACAGGGGGGTATCAGAGACCCAGTACTTC.

The chain recombines TRBV30 with TRBJ1-1; D gene unclear. The CDR3 totals 10 residues. Germline CDR1 and CDR2: GTSNPN and SVGIG (reference sequence). The ends were cut back, 7 bases at V and 2 bases at J, with 5 bases in the middle. The CDR3 DNA follows: TGTGCCTACTCCAACACTGAAGCTTTCTTT. Translation: CAYSNTEAFF. The complete variable domain, with remaining parts taken from reference TRBV30 and TRBJ1-1, reads SQTIHQWPATLVQPVGSPLSLECTVEGTSNPNLYWYRQAAGRGLQLLFYSVGIGQISSEVPQNLSASRPQDRQFILSSKKLLLSDSGFYLCAYSNTEAFFGQGTRLTVV.